This T cell receptor (beta chain) derives from a study of T cell responses to AZD1222 COVID-19 vaccine. Only in-frame clones appear in the TCRdb table, and some are missing; sequencing was by immunoSEQ multiplex PCR. The sample consists of some 150,000 clones, 75% to 95% of them appearing once. The germline gives CDR1 MNHEY, CDR2 SVGAGI. This CDR3 comprises 14 residues. The V end lost 7 bases, the J end lost 4 bases, and 16 bases lay between the germline ends. General study results and limits: Spike-specific TCR breadth and depth rose after two AZD1222 doses. Donors were chiefly white British, with a greater number of females, and clonal diversity was perhaps underestimated. Only a handful of AZD1222 recipients were seropositive at baseline.

This clone was seen many times. Its antigen is unidentified. The chain recombines TRBV6-5 with TRBJ1-2; D unclear. Sample: peripheral blood, taken on day 0 of MenACWY control vaccination. This sequence was found in an adult in good health. The CDR3 DNA reads TGTGCCAGCACCGATGACGGCACTGGCTATGGCTACACCTTC. This sequence encodes CASTDDGTGYGYTF.